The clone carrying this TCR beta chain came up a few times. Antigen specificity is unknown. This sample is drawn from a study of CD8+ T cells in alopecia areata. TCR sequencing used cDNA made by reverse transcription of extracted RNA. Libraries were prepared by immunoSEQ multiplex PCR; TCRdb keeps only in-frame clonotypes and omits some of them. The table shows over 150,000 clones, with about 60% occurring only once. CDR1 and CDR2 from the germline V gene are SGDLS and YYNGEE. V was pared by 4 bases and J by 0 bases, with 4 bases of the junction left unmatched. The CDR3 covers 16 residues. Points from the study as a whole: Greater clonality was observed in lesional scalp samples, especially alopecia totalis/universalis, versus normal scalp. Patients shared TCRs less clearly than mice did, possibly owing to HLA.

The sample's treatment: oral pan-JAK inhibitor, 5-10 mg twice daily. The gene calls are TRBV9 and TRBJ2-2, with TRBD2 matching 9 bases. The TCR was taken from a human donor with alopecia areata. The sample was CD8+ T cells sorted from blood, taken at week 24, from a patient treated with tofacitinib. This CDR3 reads CASSPGGGANTGELFF. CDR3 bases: TGTGCCAGCAGCCCCGGCGGGGGGGCGAACACCGGGGAGCTGTTTTTT.